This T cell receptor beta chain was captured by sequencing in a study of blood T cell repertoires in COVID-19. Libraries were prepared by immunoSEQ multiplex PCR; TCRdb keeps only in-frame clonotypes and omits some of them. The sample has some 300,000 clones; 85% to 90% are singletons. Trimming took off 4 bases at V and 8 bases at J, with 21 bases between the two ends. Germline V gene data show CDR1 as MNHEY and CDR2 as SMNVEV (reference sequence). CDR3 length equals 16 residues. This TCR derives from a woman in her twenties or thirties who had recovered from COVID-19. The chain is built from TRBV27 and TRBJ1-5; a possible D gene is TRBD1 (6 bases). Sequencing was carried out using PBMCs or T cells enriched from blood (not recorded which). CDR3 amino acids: CASSSIRDTRRKPQHF. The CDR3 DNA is TGTGCCAGCAGTTCGATCCGGGACACTCGTAGGAAGCCCCAGCATTTT.